These 6 T cell receptor beta chains originate from one sample sequenced in a study of naive and memory T cell subsets. Whole-study results and caveats: Possibly reflecting memory cells re-expressing CD45RA, a few larger clonotypes occurred in naive repertoires, especially CD8.

The beta constant-region primer was an equimolar mix of two oligonucleotides covering TRBC1 and TRBC2. Nested alpha and beta constant-region primers with the SP2 primer drove four PCR rounds on ligated cDNA. MiXCR was run by TCRdb on the UMI-ligation and nested PCR reads, yielding one entry per CDR3 protein. The sample shows over 110,000 distinct CDR3 sequences, around 21% of them seen only once. What these receptors recognize is not known. The sequencing sample was made of naive CD8+ T cells from blood. These receptors came from a human donor in good health.

This clonotype has only a few counts. The chain carries TRBV20-1 and TRBJ1-2, with TRBD1 as a possible D gene (5 bases). The CDR3 runs to 14 residues. Germline V CDR1 and CDR2: DFQATT, SNEGSKA (reference sequence). V was pared by 0 bases and J by 3 bases, with 11 bases between. The CDR3 loop reads CSARDQGDYYGYTF. In DNA form, the CDR3 reads TGCAGTGCTAGAGATCAGGGTGATTACTATGGCTACACCTTC.

This chain uses TRBV4-1 with TRBJ1-1, with D possibly being TRBD1 (6 bases). Trimming shortened V by 6 bases and J by 4 bases, and 15 bases separated the two germline ends. Germline CDR1 MGHRA, CDR2 YSYEKL. CDR3 length: 14 residues. The CDR3 here is CASSPLGAVTEAFF. In DNA form, the CDR3 reads TGCGCCAGCAGTCCCCTGGGGGCGGTCACTGAAGCTTTCTTT.

This clonotype was observed a few times. The chain uses TRBV6-5 and TRBJ1-1; the D is unclear. CDR3 length: 16 residues. The ends were cut back, 0 bases at V and 1 base at J, with 12 bases in the middle. The V gene's germline CDR1 is MNHEY and CDR2 SVGAGI. The CDR3, as DNA: TGTGCCAGCAGTTACTCGCGTAGACGCGAGAACACTGAAGCTTTCTTT. Encoded protein: CASSYSRRRENTEAFF.

V usage is TRBV28 and J usage is TRBJ2-1; the match to TRBD1 covers 8 bases. CDR1 is MDHEN, CDR2 SYDVKM, per germline. CDR3 length: 12 residues. V lost 7 bases to trimming and J lost 12 bases; unmatched junction nucleotides: 8. CDR3 DNA sequence: TGTGCCAGCACCGAGACAGGGGATGCGCAGTTCTTC. The encoded protein is CASTETGDAQFF. The whole variable domain, remainder taken from reference TRBV28 and TRBJ2-1, is DVKVTQSSRYLVKRTGEKVFLECVQDMDHENMFWYRQDPGLGLRLIYFSYDVKMKEKGDIPEGYSVSREKKERFSLILESASTNQTSMYLCASTETGDAQFFGPGTRLTVL.

This rearrangement joins TRBV28 to TRBJ1-1, with D uncertain. The V gene lost 5 bases and the J gene lost 4 bases, with 14 bases spanning the gap. Germline V CDR1 and CDR2: MDHEN, SYDVKM. The CDR3 covers 14 residues. CDR3 DNA: TGTGCCAGCAGTCCCGTTGGTGAAGGCACTGAAGCTTTCTTT. It specifies CASSPVGEGTEAFF.

This clonotype has more than one count but fewer than ten. The chain recombines TRBV6-5 with TRBJ2-1; 7 nucleotides match TRBD2. Unmatched junction bases numbered 8, after V lost 3 bases and J lost 3 bases. Per the germline V gene, CDR1 is MNHEY and CDR2 is SVGAGI. The CDR3 runs to 16 residues. The CDR3 DNA reads as TGTGCCAGCAGTTATGCGGTCGGACTAGACTACAATGAGCAGTTCTTC. This codes for CASSYAVGLDYNEQFF.